These T cell receptor beta chains were read from a single sample in a study of tumor-infiltrating lymphocytes in localized non-small cell lung cancer. TCRdb's copy holds only in-frame clones and misses some; the assay was immunoSEQ multiplex PCR. Of thousands of clones in the sample, around 73% were seen once. The sequencing input was lung tumor tissue. The receptors shown here come from a human donor with non-small cell lung cancer. Both conserved end residues are part of each CDR3. A D gene is named only where the DNA matches it firmly. Only some rows state a clone size, as once, few, many or a class for expanded clones.

TRBJ1-1 | TRBV27 | - | - | 12 | CASSPGGGEAFF | TGTGCCAGCAGCCCCGGAGGAGGTGAAGCTTTCTTT
TRBJ2-1 | TRBV7-9 | TRBD2 | - | 14 | CASSLLADSNEQFF | TGTGCCAGCAGCTTACTAGCGGACTCGAATGAGCAGTTCTTC
TRBJ1-4 | TRBV27 | TRBD1 | once | 17 | CASSRRDREYNGEKLFF | TGTGCCAGCAGTAGAAGGGACAGGGAATATAATGGGGAAAAACTGTTTTTT
TRBJ1-1 | TRBV7-8 | - | - | 13 | CASSPSQGTEAFF | TGTGCCAGCAGCCCGTCACAGGGAACTGAAGCTTTCTTT
TRBJ1-1 | TRBV5-1 | - | - | 16 | CASSLGQGVGGLEAFF | TGCGCCAGCAGCTTGGGTCAAGGGGTAGGGGGGCTTGAAGCTTTCTTT
TRBJ1-5 | TRBV21-1 | - | - | 14 | CASSKMGSNQPQHF | TGTGCCAGCAGCAAGATGGGGAGCAATCAGCCCCAGCATTTT
TRBJ1-2 | TRBV10-3 | - | - | 13 | CAISVQNNYGYTF | TGTGCCATCAGTGTACAGAATAACTATGGCTACACCTTC
TRBJ1-4 | TRBV7-9 | - | - | 15 | CASSHPATTNEKLFF | TGTGCCAGCAGTCACCCCGCGACAACTAATGAAAAACTGTTTTTT
TRBJ2-3 | TRBV29-1 | TRBD2 | - | 14 | CSVEETSSTDTQYF | TGCAGCGTTGAAGAGACTAGCAGCACAGATACGCAGTATTTT
TRBJ1-2 | TRBV11-2 | - | - | 13 | CASSLDGAAGYTF | TGTGCCAGCAGCTTAGATGGGGCTGCTGGCTACACCTTC
TRBJ2-7 | TRBV11-2 | TRBD2 | - | 14 | CASTATSGQGEQYF | TGTGCCAGCACCGCGACTAGCGGGCAGGGCGAGCAGTACTTC
TRBJ1-1 | TRBV19 | - | once | 14 | CASSMGLKNTEAFF | TGTGCCAGTAGTATGGGGTTAAAGAACACTGAAGCTTTCTTT
TRBJ1-6 | TRBV28 | - | - | 12 | CASSPTNSPLHF | TGTGCCAGCAGCCCTACAAATTCACCCCTCCACTTT
TRBJ2-7 | TRBV15 | - | - | 14 | CATSGTGKTYEQYF | TGTGCCACCAGCGGAACAGGGAAGACCTACGAGCAGTACTTC
TRBJ2-3 | TRBV11-3 | TRBD2 | - | 15 | CASSLDATSGDTQYF | TGTGCCAGCAGCTTAGATGCGACTAGCGGAGATACGCAGTATTTT
TRBJ2-3 | TRBV28 | TRBD2 | - | 17 | CASSPLPGRGSTDTQYF | TGTGCCAGCAGTCCCCTTCCGGGGAGGGGAAGCACAGATACGCAGTATTTT
TRBJ2-1 | TRBV10-1 | - | - | 14 | CASSESGTYNEQFF | TGCGCCAGCAGTGAGTCGGGTACCTACAATGAGCAGTTCTTC
TRBJ2-1 | TRBV29-1 | - | - | 13 | CSVEVREHNEQFF | TGCAGCGTTGAAGTCCGGGAGCACAATGAGCAGTTCTTC
TRBJ1-2 | TRBV30 | TRBD1 | - | 13 | CAWRQGVNYGYTF | TGTGCCTGGAGACAGGGGGTGAACTATGGCTACACCTTC
TRBJ2-2 | TRBV19 | TRBD1 | - | 15 | CASSNDRGGTGELFF | TGTGCCAGTAGTAATGACAGGGGGGGAACCGGGGAGCTGTTTTTT
TRBJ2-3 | TRBV29-1 | - | - | 11 | CSAAPSDTQYF | TGCAGCGCCGCCCCTTCGGATACGCAGTATTTT
TRBJ2-2 | TRBV5-4 | TRBD2 | once | 14 | CASGGREDTGELFF | TGTGCCAGCGGGGGGCGGGAGGATACCGGGGAGCTGTTTTTT
TRBJ1-2 | TRBV29-1 | - | once | 10 | CSARVGGYTF | TGCAGCGCGAGGGTGGGAGGCTACACCTTC
TRBJ2-1 | TRBV6-5 | - | once | 11 | CASSLKGSQFF | TGTGCCAGCAGTTTAAAAGGCTCCCAGTTCTTC
TRBJ2-3 | TRBV19 | - | - | 15 | CASSIYRYSTDTQYF | TGTGCCAGTAGTATTTATCGGTATAGCACAGATACGCAGTATTTT
TRBJ1-4 | TRBV11-3 | - | - | 14 | CASSQGPTNEKLFF | TGTGCCAGCAGCCAGGGACCAACTAATGAAAAACTGTTTTTT
TRBJ2-1 | TRBV27 | TRBD2 | - | 15 | CASSLREVPYNEQFF | TGTGCCAGCAGTCTTCGGGAGGTTCCCTACAATGAGCAGTTCTTC
TRBJ2-7 | TRBV5-1 | - | few | 14 | CASSPTEDSYEQYF | TGCGCCAGCAGCCCCACCGAAGACAGCTACGAGCAGTACTTC
TRBJ1-6 | TRBV9 | TRBD1 | - | 15 | CASSFGQGVDSPLHF | TGTGCCAGCAGCTTTGGACAGGGGGTGGATTCACCCCTCCACTTT
TRBJ2-1 | TRBV7-2 | TRBD2 | - | 15 | CASSLSLAANNEQFF | TGTGCCAGCAGCTTAAGCCTAGCGGCCAACAATGAGCAGTTCTTC
TRBJ2-7 | TRBV5-1 | - | - | 13 | CASSLGGTPQQYF | TGCGCCAGCAGCTTGGGCGGGACCCCTCAGCAGTACTTC
TRBJ2-1 | TRBV11-2 | TRBD2 | large | 15 | CASRLPGLEINEQFF | TGTGCCAGCAGGTTACCGGGACTAGAGATCAATGAGCAGTTCTTC
TRBJ2-7 | TRBV9 | TRBD1 | - | 16 | CASILPRDRITYEQYF | TGTGCCAGCATCCTACCACGGGACAGGATTACCTACGAGCAGTACTTC
TRBJ2-3 | TRBV28 | - | - | 17 | CASSLNRVLTSTDTQYF | TGTGCCAGCAGTTTGAACAGGGTGCTAACTAGCACAGATACGCAGTATTTT
TRBJ1-2 | TRBV4-1 | - | - | 17 | CASSQVGAGAGGYGYTF | TGCGCCAGCAGCCAAGTGGGGGCTGGGGCCGGAGGGTATGGCTACACCTTC
TRBJ1-1 | TRBV5-6 | - | few | 13 | CASNPAVNTEAFF | TGTGCCAGCAACCCAGCCGTGAACACTGAAGCTTTCTTT
TRBJ2-7 | TRBV14 | - | - | 12 | CASSHGPYEQYF | TGTGCCAGCAGCCATGGTCCCTACGAGCAGTACTTC
TRBJ1-2 | TRBV10-3 | - | few | 14 | CAISEQEPNYGYTF | TGTGCCATCAGTGAGCAGGAGCCAAACTATGGCTACACCTTC
TRBJ1-2 | TRBV5-4 | - | - | 11 | CASSLGKGYTF | TGTGCCAGCAGCTTGGGGAAGGGCTACACCTTC
TRBJ1-1 | TRBV6-6 | - | - | 15 | CASSPRTDRSTEAFF | TGTGCCAGCAGTCCCCGGACGGATCGGAGCACTGAAGCTTTCTTT
TRBJ1-1 | TRBV2 | - | - | 14 | CASSGPTGNTEAFF | TGTGCCAGCAGTGGTCCGACAGGGAACACTGAAGCTTTCTTT
TRBJ1-2 | TRBV6-6 | TRBD1 | once | 15 | CASSYSIGTGSFYTF | TGTGCCAGCAGTTACTCGATCGGGACAGGGAGCTTCTACACCTTC
TRBJ2-5 | TRBV28 | - | few | 12 | CASSSYQETQYF | TGTGCCAGCAGTTCTTACCAGGAGACCCAGTACTTC